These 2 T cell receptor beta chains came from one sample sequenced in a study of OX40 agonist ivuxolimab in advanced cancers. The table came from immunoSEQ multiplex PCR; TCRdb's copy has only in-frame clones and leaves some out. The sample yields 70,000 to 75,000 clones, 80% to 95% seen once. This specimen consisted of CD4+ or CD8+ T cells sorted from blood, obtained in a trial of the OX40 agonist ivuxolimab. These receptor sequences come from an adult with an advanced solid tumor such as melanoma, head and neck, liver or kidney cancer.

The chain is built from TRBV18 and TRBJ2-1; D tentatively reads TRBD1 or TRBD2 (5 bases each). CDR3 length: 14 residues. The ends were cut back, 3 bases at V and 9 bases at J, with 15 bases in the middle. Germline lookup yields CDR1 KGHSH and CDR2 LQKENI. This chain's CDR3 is CASSPTGTTGEQFF. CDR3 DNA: TGTGCCAGCTCACCTACCGGGACGACGGGTGAGCAGTTCTTC. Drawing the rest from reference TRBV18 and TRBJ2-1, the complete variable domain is NAGVMQNPRHLVRRRGQEARLRCSPMKGHSHVYWYRQLPEEGLKFMVYLQKENIIDESGMPKERFSAEFPKEGPSILRIQQVVRGDSAAYFCASSPTGTTGEQFFGPGTRLTVL.

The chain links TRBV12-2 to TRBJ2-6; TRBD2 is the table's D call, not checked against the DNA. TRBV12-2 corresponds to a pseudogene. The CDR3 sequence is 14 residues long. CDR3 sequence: CARVRWSGANVLTF. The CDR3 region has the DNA TGTGCCCGGGTAAGATGGTCTGGGGCCAACGTCCTGACTTTC.